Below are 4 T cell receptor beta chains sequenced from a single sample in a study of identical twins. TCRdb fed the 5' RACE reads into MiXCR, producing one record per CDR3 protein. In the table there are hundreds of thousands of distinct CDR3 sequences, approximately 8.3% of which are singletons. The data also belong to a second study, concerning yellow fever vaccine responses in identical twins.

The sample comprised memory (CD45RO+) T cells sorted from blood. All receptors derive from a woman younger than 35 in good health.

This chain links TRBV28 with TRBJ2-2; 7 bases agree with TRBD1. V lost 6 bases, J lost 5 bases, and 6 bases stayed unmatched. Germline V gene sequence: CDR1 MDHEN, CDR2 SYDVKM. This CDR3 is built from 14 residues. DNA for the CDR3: TGTGCCAGCAGCTGGGACAGCATTACCGGGGAGCTGTTTTTT. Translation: CASSWDSITGELFF.

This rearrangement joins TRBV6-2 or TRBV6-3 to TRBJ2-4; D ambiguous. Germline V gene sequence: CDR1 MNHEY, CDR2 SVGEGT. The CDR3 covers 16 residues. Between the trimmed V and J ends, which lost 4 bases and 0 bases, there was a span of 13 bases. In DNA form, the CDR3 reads TGTGCCAGCAGTTCGGACGAACGGCTAGCCAAAAACATTCAGTACTTC. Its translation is CASSSDERLAKNIQYF.

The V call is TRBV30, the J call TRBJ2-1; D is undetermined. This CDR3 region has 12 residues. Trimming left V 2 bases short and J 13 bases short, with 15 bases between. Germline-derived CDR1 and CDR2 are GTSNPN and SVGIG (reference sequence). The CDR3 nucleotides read TGTGCCTGGAGTCGTCAGGCCCTGATACAGTTCTTC. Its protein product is CAWSRQALIQFF.

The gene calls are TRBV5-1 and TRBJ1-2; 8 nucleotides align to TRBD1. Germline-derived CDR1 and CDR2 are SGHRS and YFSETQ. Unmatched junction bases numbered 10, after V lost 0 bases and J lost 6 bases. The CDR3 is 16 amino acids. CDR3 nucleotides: TGCGCCAGCAGCTTGGGGACAGGGTTCGTATTGGATGGCTACACCTTC. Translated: CASSLGTGFVLDGYTF.